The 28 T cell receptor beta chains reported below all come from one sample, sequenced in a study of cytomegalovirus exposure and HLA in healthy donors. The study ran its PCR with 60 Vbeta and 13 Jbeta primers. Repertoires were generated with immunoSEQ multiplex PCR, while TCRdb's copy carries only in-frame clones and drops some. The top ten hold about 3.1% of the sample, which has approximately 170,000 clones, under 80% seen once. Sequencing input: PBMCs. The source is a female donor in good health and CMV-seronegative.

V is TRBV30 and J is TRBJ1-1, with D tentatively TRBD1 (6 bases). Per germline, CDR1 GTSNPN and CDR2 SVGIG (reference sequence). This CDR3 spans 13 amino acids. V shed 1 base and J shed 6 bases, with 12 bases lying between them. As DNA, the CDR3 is TGTGCCTGGAGTGGGGCACAGGGAGCTGAAGCTTTCTTT. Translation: CAWSGAQGAEAFF.

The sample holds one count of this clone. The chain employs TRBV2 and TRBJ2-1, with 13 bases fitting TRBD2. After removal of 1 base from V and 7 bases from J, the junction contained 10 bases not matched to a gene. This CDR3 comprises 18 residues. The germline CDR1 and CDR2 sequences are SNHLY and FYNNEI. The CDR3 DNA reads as TGTGCCAGCAGTGAAGATTGGACTAGCGGGAGAACTAGGAATGAGCAGTTCTTC. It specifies CASSEDWTSGRTRNEQFF.

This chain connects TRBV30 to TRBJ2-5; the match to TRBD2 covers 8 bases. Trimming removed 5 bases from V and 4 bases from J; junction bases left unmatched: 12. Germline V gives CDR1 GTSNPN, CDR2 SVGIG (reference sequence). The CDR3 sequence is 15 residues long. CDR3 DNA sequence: TGTGCCTGGGACGGGGGGGCCGGATTTGCAGAGACCCAGTACTTC. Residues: CAWDGGAGFAETQYF.

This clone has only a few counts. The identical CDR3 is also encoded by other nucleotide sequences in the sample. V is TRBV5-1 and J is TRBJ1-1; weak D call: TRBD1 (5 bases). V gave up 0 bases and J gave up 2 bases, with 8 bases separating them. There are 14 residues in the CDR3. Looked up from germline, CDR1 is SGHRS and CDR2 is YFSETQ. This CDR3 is CASSLGTQNTEAFF. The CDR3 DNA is TGCGCCAGCAGCTTGGGGACACAAAACACTGAAGCTTTCTTT.

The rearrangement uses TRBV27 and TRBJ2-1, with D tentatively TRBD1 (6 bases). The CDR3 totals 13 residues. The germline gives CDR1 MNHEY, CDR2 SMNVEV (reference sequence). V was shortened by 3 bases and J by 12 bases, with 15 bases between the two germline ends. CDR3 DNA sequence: TGTGCCAGCAGTTTCGGACAGAGACTATGGCAGTTCTTC. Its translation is CASSFGQRLWQFF.

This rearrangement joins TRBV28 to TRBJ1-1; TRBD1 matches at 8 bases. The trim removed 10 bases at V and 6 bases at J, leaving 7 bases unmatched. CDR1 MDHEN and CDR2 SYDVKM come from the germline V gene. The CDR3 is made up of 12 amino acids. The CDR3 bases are TGTGCCATCCAGGGGGCTTCGGCTGAAGCTTTCTTT. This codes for CAIQGASAEAFF. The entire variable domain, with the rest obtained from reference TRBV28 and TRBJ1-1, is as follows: DVKVTQSSRYLVKRTGEKVFLECVQDMDHENMFWYRQDPGLGLRLIYFSYDVKMKEKGDIPEGYSVSREKKERFSLILESASTNQTSMYLCAIQGASAEAFFGQGTRLTVV.

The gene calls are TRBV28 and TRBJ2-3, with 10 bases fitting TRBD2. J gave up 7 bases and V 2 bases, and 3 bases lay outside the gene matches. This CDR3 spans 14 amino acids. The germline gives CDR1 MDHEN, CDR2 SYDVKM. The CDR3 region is CASSLASGGNTQYF. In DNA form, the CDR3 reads TGTGCCAGCAGTTTAGCTAGCGGGGGAAATACGCAGTATTTT.

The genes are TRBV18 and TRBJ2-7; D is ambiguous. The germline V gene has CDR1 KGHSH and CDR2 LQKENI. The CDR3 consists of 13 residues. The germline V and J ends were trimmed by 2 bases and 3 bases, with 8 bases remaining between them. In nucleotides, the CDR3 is TGTGCCAGCTCACCAGGGCAGCTCTACGAGCAGTACTTC. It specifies CASSPGQLYEQYF.

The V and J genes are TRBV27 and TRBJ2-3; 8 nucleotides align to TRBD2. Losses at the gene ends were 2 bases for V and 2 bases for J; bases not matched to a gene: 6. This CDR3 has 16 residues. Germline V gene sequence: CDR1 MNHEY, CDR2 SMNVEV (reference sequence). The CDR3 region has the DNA TGTGCCAGCAGTTTAGCGGGAGGCTATACCACAGATACGCAGTATTTT. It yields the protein CASSLAGGYTTDTQYF.

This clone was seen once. The CDR3 loop is CAWWTGAGEQYF. CDR3 DNA sequence: TGTGCCTGGTGGACAGGGGCAGGAGAGCAGTACTTC. The chain links TRBV30 to TRBJ2-5; 9 nucleotides align to TRBD1. V was clipped by 5 bases and J by 11 bases; unmatched bases: 9. CDR1 GTSNPN and CDR2 SVGIG come from the germline V gene (reference sequence). The CDR3 has 12 amino acids. Based on the CDR3 plus reference TRBV30 and TRBJ2-5, the full variable domain is SQTIHQWPATLVQPVGSPLSLECTVEGTSNPNLYWYRQAAGRGLQLLFYSVGIGQISSEVPQNLSASRPQDRQFILSSKKLLLSDSGFYLCAWWTGAGEQYFGPGTRLLVL.

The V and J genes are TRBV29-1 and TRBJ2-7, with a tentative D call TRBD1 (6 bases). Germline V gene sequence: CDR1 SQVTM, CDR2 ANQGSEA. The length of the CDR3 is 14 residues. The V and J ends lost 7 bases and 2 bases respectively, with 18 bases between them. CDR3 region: CSASRDTVTYEQYF. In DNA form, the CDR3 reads TGCAGCGCCTCCCGGGACACGGTCACCTACGAGCAGTACTTC.

CDR3 nucleotide sequence: TGTGCCAGCAGCTTAGGGGACACAGATACGCAGTATTTT. Translating it yields CASSLGDTDTQYF. This chain connects TRBV5-4 to TRBJ2-3; possibly TRBD1 for D (5 bases). The ends were cut back, 2 bases at V and 2 bases at J, with 6 bases in the middle. Per the germline V gene, CDR1 is SGHNT and CDR2 is YYREEE (reference sequence). The CDR3 spans 13 residues.

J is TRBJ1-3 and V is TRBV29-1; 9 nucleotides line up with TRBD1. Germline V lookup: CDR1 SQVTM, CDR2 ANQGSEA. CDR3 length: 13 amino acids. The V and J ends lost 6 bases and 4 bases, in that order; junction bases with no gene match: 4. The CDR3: CSVEGQGGNTIYF. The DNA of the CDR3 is TGCAGCGTGGAGGGACAGGGAGGAAACACCATATATTTT.

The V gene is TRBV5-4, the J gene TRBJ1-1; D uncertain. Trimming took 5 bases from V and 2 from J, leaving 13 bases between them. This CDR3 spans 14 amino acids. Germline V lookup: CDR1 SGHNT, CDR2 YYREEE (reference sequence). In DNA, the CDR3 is TGTGCCAGCAGTCGTGATAGACAAAACACTGAAGCTTTCTTT. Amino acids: CASSRDRQNTEAFF. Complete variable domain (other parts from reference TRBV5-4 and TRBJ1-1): ETGVTQSPTHLIKTRGQQVTLRCSSQSGHNTVSWYQQALGQGPQFIFQYYREEENGRGNFPPRFSGLQFPNYSSELNVNALELDDSALYLCASSRDRQNTEAFFGQGTRLTVV.

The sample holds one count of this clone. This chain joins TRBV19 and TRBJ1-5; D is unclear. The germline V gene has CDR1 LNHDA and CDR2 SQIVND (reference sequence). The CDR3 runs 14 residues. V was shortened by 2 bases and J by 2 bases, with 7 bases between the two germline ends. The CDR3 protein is CASSIFQGNQPQHF. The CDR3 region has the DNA TGTGCCAGTAGTATATTTCAGGGCAATCAGCCCCAGCATTTT. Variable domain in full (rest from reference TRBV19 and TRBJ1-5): DGGITQSPKYLFRKEGQNVTLSCEQNLNHDAMYWYRQDPGQGLRLIYYSQIVNDFQKGDIAEGYSVSREKKESFPLTVTSAQKNPTAFYLCASSIFQGNQPQHFGDGTRLSIL.

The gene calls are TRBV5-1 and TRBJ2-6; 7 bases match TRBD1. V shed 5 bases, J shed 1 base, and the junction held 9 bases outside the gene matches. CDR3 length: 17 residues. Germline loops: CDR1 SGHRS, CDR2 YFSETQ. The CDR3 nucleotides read TGCGCCAGCAGTTCCGGGACAGATTATTCTGGGGCCAACGTCCTGACTTTC. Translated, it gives CASSSGTDYSGANVLTF.

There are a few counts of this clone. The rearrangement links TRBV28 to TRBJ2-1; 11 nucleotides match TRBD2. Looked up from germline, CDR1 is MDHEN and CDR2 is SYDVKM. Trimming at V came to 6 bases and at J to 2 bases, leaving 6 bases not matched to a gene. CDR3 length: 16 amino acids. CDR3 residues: CASRPSGRPPYNEQFF. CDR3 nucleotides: TGTGCCAGCAGACCTAGCGGGAGGCCTCCCTACAATGAGCAGTTCTTC.

CDR3 bases: TGTGCCAGCAGCTTGGAGCCGGGAGGGTCCTACAATGAGCAGTTCTTC. It encodes CASSLEPGGSYNEQFF. The chain combines TRBV5-4 with TRBJ2-1; 8 positions match TRBD2. With V trimmed by 0 bases and J by 1 base, 3 bases remained unmatched. The CDR3 consists of 16 residues. Germline V gives CDR1 SGHNT, CDR2 YYREEE (reference sequence).

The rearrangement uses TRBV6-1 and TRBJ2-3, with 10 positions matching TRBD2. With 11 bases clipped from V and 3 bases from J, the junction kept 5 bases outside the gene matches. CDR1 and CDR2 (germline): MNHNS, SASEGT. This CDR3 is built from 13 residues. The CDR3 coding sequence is TGTGCCGGAAGCGGGGGGGAAACAGATACGCAGTATTTT. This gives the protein CAGSGGETDTQYF.

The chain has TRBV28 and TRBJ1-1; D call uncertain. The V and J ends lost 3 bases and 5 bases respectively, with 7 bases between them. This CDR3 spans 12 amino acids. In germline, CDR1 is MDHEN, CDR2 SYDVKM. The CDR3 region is CASSLITTEAFF. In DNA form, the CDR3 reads TGTGCCAGCAGTTTGATAACAACTGAAGCTTTCTTT.

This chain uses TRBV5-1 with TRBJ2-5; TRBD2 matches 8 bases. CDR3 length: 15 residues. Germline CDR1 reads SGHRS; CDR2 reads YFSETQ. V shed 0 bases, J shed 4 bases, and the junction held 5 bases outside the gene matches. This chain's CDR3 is CASSLAGLAGETQYF. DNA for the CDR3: TGCGCCAGCAGCTTGGCCGGTCTAGCGGGAGAGACCCAGTACTTC. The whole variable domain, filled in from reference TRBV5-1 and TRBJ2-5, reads KAGVTQTPRYLIKTRGQQVTLSCSPISGHRSVSWYQQTPGQGLQFLFEYFSETQRNKGNFPGRFSGRQFSNSRSEMNVSTLELGDSALYLCASSLAGLAGETQYFGPGTRLLVL.

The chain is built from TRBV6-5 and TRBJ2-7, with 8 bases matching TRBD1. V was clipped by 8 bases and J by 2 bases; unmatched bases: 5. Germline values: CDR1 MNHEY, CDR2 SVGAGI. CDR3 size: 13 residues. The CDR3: CASGGDRTYEQYF. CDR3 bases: TGTGCCAGCGGTGGGGACAGGACCTACGAGCAGTACTTC.

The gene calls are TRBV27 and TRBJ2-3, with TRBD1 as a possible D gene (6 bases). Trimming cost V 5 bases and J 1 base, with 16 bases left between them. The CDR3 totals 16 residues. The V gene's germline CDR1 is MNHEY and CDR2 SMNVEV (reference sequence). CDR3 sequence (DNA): TGTGCCAGCAGTCCCGACAGGTTCCCTGGCACAGATACGCAGTATTTT. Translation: CASSPDRFPGTDTQYF.

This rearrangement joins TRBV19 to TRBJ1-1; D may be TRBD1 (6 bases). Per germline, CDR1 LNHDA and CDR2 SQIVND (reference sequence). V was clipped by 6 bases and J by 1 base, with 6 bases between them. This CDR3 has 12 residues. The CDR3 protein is CASRDRNTEAFF. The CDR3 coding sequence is TGTGCCAGTAGGGACAGGAACACTGAAGCTTTCTTT.

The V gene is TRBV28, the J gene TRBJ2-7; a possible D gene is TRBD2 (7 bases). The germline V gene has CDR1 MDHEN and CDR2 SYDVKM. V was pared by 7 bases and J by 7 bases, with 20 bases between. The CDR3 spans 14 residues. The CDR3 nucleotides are TGTGCCAGCACCCCTGGGGGGGGGCCGGGAGAGCAGTACTTC. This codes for CASTPGGGPGEQYF.

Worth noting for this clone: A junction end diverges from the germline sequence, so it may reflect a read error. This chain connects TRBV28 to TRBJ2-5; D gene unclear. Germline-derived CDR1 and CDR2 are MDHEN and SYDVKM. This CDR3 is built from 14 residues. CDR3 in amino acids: CASSFFLSQEAQYF. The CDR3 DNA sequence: TGTGCCAGCAGTTTCTTCCTTAGTCAAGAGGCCCAGTACTTC. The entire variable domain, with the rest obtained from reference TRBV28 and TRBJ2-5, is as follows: DVKVTQSSRYLVKRTGEKVFLECVQDMDHENMFWYRQDPGLGLRLIYFSYDVKMKEKGDIPEGYSVSREKKERFSLILESASTNQTSMYLCASSFFLSQEAQYFGPGTRLLVL.

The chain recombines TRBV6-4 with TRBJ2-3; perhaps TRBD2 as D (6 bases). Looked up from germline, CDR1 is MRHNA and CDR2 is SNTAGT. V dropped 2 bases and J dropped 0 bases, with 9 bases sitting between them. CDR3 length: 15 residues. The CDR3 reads CASSDGGTSTDTQYF. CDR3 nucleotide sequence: TGTGCCAGCAGTGACGGGGGGACCAGCACAGATACGCAGTATTTT.

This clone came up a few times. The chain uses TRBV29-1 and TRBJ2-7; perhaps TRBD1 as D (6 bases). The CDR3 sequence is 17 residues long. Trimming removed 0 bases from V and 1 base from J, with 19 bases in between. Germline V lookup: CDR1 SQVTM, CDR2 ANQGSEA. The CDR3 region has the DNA TGCAGCGTTGAAGACCAAATCCACAAACAGGGATCCTACGAGCAGTACTTC. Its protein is CSVEDQIHKQGSYEQYF.